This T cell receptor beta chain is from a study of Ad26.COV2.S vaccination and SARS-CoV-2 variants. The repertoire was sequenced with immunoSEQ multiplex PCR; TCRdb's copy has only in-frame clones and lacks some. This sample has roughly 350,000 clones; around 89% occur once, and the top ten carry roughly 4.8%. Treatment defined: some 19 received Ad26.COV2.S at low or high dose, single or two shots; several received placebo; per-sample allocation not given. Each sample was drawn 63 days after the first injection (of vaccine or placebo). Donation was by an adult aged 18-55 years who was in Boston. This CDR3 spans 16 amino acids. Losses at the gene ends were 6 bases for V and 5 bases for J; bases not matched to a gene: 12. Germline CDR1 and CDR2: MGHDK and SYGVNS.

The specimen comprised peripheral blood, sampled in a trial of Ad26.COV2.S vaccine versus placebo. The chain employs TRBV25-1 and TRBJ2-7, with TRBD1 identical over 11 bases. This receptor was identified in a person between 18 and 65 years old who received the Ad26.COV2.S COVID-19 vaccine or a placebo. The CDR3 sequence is CASRSEGQGGIHEQYF. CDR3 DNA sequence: TGTGCCAGCAGGTCGGAGGGACAGGGGGGGATCCACGAGCAGTACTTC.